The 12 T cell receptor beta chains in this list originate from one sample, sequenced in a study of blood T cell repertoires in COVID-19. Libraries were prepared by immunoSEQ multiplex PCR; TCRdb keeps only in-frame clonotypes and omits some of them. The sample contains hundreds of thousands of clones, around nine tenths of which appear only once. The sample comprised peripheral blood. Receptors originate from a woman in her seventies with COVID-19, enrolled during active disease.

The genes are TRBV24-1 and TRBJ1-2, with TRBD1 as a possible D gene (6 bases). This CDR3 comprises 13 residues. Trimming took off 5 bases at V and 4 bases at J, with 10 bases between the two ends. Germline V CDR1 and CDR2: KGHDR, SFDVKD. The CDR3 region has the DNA TGTGCCACCAGTGGAGGGGGGGCCTATGGCTACACCTTC. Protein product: CATSGGGAYGYTF.

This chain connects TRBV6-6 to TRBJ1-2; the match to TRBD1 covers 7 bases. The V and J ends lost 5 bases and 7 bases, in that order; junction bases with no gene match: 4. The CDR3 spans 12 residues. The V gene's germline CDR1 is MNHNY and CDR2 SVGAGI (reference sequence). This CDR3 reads CASSPHRGGYTF. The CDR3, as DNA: TGTGCCAGCAGTCCACACAGGGGTGGCTACACCTTC.

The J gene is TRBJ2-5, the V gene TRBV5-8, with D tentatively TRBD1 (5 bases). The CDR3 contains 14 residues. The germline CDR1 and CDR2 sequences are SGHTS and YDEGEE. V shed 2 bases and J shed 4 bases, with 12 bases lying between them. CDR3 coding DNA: TGTGCCAGCAGCTTTCAGGGCTTGATAGAGACCCAGTACTTC. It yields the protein CASSFQGLIETQYF.

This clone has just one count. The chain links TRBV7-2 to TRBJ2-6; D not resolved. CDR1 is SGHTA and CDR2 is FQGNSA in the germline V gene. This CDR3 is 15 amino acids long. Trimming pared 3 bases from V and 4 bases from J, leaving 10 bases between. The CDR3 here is CASSFPQAGANVLTF. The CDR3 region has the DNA TGTGCCAGCAGCTTCCCCCAGGCCGGGGCCAACGTCCTGACTTTC.

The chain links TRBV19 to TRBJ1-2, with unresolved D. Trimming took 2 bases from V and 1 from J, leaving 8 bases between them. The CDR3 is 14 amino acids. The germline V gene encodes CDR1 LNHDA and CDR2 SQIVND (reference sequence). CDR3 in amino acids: CASSIRPGNYGYTF. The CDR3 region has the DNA TGTGCCAGTAGTATACGTCCGGGTAACTATGGCTACACCTTC.

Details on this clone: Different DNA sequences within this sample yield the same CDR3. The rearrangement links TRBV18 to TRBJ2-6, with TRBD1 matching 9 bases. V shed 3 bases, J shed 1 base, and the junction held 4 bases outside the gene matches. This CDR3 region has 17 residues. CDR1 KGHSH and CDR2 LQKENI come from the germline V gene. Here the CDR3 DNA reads TGTGCCAGCTCACCGGGACAGGGCCTTTCTGGGGCCAACGTCCTGACTTTC. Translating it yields CASSPGQGLSGANVLTF.

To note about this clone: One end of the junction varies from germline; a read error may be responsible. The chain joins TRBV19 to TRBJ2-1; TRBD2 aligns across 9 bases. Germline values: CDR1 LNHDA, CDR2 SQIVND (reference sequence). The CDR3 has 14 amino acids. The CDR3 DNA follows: TGTGCCAGTAGAATAGCGGGAGTATACAATGAGCAGTTCTTC. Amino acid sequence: CASRIAGVYNEQFF.

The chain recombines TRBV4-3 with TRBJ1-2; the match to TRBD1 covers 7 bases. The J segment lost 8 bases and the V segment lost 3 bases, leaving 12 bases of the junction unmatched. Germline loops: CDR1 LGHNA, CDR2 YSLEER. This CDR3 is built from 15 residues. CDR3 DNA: TGCGCCAGCAGCCAGCTGATACAGGGGAACGAAGGCTACACCTTC. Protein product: CASSQLIQGNEGYTF.

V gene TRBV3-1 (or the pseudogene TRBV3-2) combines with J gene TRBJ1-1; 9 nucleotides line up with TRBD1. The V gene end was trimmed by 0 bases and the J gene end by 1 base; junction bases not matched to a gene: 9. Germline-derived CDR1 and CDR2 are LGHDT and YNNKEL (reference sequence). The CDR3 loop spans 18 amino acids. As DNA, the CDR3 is TGTGCCAGCAGCCAAGATCGTGACAGGGGGAGGGCGAACACTGAAGCTTTCTTT. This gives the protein CASSQDRDRGRANTEAFF.

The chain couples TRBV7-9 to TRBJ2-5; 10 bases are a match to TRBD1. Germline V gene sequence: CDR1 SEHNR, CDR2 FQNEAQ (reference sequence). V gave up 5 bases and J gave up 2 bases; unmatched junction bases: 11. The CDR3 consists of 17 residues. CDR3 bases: TGTGCCAGCAGCCGGACAGGGGGGACGGGAATTCAAGAGACCCAGTACTTC. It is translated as CASSRTGGTGIQETQYF.

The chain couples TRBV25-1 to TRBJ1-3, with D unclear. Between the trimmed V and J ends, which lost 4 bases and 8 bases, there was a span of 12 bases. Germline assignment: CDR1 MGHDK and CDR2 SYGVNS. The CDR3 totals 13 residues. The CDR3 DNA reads TGTGCCAGCAGTGGGCTTGGTGGTGACACCATATATTTT. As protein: CASSGLGGDTIYF.

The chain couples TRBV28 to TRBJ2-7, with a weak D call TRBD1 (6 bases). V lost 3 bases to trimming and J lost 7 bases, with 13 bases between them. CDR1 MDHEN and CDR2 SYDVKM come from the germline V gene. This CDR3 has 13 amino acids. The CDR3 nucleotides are TGTGCCAGCAGTTTGACAGGTTCGAGTGAGCAGTACTTC. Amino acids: CASSLTGSSEQYF. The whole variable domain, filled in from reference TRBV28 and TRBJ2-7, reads DVKVTQSSRYLVKRTGEKVFLECVQDMDHENMFWYRQDPGLGLRLIYFSYDVKMKEKGDIPEGYSVSREKKERFSLILESASTNQTSMYLCASSLTGSSEQYFGPGTRLTVT.